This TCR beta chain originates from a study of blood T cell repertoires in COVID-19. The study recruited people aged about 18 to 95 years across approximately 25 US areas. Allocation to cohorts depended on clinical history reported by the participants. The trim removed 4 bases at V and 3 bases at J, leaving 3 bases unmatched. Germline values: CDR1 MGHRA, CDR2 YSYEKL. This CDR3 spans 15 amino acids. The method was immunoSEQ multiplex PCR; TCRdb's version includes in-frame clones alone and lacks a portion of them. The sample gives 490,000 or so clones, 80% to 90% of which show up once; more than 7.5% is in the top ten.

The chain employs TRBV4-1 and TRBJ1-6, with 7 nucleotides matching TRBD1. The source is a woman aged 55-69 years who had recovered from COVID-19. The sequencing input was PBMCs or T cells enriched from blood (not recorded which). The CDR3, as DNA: TGCGCCAGCAGCCTGGGGACAGACTATAATTCACCCCTCCACTTT. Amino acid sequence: CASSLGTDYNSPLHF.